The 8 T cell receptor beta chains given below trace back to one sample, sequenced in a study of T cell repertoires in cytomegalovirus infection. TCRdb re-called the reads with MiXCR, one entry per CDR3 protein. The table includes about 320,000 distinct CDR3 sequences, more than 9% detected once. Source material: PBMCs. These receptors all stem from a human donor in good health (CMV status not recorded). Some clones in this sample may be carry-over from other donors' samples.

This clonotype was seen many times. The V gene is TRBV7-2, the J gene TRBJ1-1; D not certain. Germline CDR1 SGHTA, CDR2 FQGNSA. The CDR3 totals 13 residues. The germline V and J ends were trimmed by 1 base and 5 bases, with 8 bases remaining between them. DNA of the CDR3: TGTGCCAGCAGCTTAGGTCGGATAACTGAAGCTTTCTTT. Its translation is CASSLGRITEAFF. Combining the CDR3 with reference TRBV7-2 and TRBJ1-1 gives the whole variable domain GAGVSQSPSNKVTEKGKDVELRCDPISGHTALYWYRQSLGQGLEFLIYFQGNSAPDKSGLPSDRFSAERTGGSVSTLTIQRTQQEDSAVYLCASSLGRITEAFFGQGTRLTVV.

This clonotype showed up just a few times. CDR3: CASSSPGIPYNTIYF. CDR3 coding DNA: TGTGCCAGCAGCTCTCCAGGGATCCCATATAACACCATATATTTT. The chain carries TRBV7-9 and TRBJ1-3; possible D gene TRBD1, 5 bases. Trimming removed 4 bases at V and 7 bases at J, with 17 bases between. The CDR3 is made up of 15 amino acids. In germline, CDR1 is SEHNR, CDR2 FQNEAQ (reference sequence).

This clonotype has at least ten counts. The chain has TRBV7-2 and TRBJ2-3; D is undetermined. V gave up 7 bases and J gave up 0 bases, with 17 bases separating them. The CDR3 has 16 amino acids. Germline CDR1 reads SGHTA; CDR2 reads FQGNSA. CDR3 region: CASTLGITLSTDTQYF. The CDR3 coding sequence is TGTGCCAGCACCCTAGGGATCACGCTTAGCACAGATACGCAGTATTTT.

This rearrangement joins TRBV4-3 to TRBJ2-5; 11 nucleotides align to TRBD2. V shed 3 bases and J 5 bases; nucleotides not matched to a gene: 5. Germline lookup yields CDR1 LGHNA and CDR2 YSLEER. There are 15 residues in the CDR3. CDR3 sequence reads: CASSHLAGGAETQYF. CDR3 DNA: TGCGCCAGCAGCCACCTAGCGGGGGGAGCCGAGACCCAGTACTTC.

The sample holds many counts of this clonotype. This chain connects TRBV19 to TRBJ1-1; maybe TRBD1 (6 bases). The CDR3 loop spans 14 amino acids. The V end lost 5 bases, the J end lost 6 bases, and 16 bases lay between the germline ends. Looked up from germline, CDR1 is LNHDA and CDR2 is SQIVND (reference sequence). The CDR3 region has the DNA TGTGCCAGTAGTGAAGGACAGCCTACCTCTGAAGCTTTCTTT. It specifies CASSEGQPTSEAFF.

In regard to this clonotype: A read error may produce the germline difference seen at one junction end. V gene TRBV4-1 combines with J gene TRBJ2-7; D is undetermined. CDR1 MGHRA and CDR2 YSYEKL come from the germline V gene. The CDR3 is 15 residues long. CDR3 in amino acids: CASSQDQRPSYEQYF. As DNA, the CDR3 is TGTGCCAGCAGCCAAGACCAGCGCCCCTCCTACGAGCAGTACTTC.

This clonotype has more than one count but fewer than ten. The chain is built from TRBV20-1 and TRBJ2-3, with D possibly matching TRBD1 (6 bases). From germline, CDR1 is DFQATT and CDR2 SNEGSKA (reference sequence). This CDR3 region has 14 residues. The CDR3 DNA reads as TGCAGCCTCTCGGTGGGGGCTAAAGGGGATACGCAGTATTTT. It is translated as CSLSVGAKGDTQYF.

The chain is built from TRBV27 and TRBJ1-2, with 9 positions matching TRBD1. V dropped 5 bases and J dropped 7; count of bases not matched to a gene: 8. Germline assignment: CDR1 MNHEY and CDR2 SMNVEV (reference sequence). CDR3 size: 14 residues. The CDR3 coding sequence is TGTGCCAGCAGTGCACCGGGACAGGGCTTTGGCTACACCTTC. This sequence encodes CASSAPGQGFGYTF.